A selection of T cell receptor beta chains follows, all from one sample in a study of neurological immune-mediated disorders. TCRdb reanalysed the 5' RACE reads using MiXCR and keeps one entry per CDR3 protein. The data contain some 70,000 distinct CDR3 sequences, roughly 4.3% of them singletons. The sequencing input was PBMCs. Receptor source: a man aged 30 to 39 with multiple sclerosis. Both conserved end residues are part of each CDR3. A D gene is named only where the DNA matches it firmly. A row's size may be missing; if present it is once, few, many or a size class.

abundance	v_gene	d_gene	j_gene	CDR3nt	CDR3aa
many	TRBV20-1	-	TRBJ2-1	TGCAGTGCCACAGACAGCTACAATGAGCAGTTCTTC	CSATDSYNEQFF
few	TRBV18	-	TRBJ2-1	TGTGCCAGCTCCCCGGATGAGGGGCGATACCTCTACAATGAGCAGTTCTTC	CASSPDEGRYLYNEQFF
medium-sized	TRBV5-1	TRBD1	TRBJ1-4	TGCGCCAGCAGCGACCCAGGGGGCGACAATGAAAAACTGTTTTTT	CASSDPGGDNEKLFF
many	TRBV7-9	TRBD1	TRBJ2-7	TGTGCCAGCAGTAAGGGGGACAGGGGATACGAGCAGTACTTC	CASSKGDRGYEQYF
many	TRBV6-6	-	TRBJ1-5	TGTGCCAGCAAGGGGGGGAATCAGCCCCAGCATTTT	CASKGGNQPQHF
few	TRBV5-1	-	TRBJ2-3	TGCGCCAGCAGCTCTACAGGGCGCACAGATACGCAGTATTTT	CASSSTGRTDTQYF
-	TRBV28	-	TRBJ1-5	TGTGCCAGCAGTTCTAGTCAGCCCCAGCATTTT	CASSSSQPQHF
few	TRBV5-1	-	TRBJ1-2	TGCGCCAGCAGCGTTGGGGACGTACGCTACACCTTC	CASSVGDVRYTF
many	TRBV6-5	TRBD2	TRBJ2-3	TGTGCCAGCAGTTATGGCGGGGGGGCTAGATCCCCGCAGTATTTT	CASSYGGGARSPQYF
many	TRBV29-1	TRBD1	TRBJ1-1	TGCAGCGTGGGGAGGGGGCGCGGGAACACTGAAGCTTTCTTT	CSVGRGRGNTEAFF
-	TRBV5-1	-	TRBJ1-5	TGCGCCAGCAGCTTATACGGCGCGGTCGGTCAGCCCCAGCATTTT	CASSLYGAVGQPQHF
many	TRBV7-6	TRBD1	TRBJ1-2	TGTGCCAGCAGCTCTGATACAGGGGGCAGATATGGCTACACCTTC	CASSSDTGGRYGYTF
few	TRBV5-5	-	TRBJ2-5	TGTGCCAGCAGCTTGGGGATAACTAGTGAAGAGACCCAGTACTTC	CASSLGITSEETQYF
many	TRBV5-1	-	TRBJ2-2	TGCGCCAGCAGTACGGAGGGGAACACCGGGGAGCTGTTTTTT	CASSTEGNTGELFF
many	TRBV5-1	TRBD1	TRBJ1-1	TGCGCCAGCAGCCCCCGACAGGGGGCGCGAACTGAAGCTTTCTTT	CASSPRQGARTEAFF
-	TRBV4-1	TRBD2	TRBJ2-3	TGCGCCAGCAGCGGAAGGGTAGCGGGGGGGCCCCCGGATACGCAGTATTTT	CASSGRVAGGPPDTQYF
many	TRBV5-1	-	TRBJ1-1	TGCGCCAGCAGCACACTCCCGGGACAGAACACTGAAGCTTTCTTT	CASSTLPGQNTEAFF
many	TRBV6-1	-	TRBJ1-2	TGTGCCAGCAGTGAAGAGATAGGGACTACTTATGGCTACACCTTC	CASSEEIGTTYGYTF
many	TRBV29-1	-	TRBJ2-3	TGCAGCGTTCTCGACGCGGGGGATACGCAGTATTTT	CSVLDAGDTQYF
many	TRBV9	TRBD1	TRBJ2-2	TGTGCCAGCAGCGTTACAGGGGACGGGGAGCTGTTTTTT	CASSVTGDGELFF
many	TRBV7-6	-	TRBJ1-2	TGTGCCAGCAGCTTCGGACCGACGTATGGCTACACCTTC	CASSFGPTYGYTF
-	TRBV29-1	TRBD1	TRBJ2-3	TGCAGCGTTACTATTACCGGGACAGGCACAGATACGCAGTATTTT	CSVTITGTGTDTQYF
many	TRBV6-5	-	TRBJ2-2	TGTGCCAGCAGTTACGACAAAGGGGGGAACCCCGGGGAGCTGTTTTTT	CASSYDKGGNPGELFF
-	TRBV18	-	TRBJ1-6	TGTGCCAGCTCATTGGCCGAGAGGACACCCCTCAACTTT	CASSLAERTPLNF
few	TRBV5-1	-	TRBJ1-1	TGCGCCAGCAGCTTGGTCGGCCAGAACACTGAAGCTTTCTTT	CASSLVGQNTEAFF
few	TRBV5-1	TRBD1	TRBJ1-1	TGCGCCAGCAGCGTACAGGGGAGCAGCACTGAAGCTTTCTTT	CASSVQGSSTEAFF
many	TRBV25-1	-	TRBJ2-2	TGTGCCAGCAGACAGGACGGGGAGCTGTTTTTT	CASRQDGELFF